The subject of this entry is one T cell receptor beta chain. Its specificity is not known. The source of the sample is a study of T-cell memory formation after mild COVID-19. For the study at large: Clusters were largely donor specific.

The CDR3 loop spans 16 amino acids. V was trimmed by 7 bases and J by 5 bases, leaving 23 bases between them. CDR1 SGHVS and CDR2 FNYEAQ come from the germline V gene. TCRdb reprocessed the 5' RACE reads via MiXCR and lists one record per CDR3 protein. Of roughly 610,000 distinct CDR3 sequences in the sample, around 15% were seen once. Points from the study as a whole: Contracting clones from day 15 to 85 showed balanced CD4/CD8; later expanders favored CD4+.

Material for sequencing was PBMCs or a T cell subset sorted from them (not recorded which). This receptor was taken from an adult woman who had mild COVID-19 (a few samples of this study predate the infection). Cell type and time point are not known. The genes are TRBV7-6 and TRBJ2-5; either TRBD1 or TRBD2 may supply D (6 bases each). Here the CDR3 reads CASIGGIHRTEETQYF. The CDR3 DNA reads TGTGCCAGCATAGGGGGGATTCACCGCACGGAGGAGACCCAGTACTTC.